These 5 T cell receptor beta chains were sequenced from one sample in a study of T cell responses to AZD1222 COVID-19 vaccine. Measured with immunoSEQ multiplex PCR; TCRdb has only the in-frame clones, and not every one. The sample carries 50,000 to 65,000 clones, over 80% recorded once. The material sequenced was peripheral blood, taken 28 days after the second dose of the MenACWY control vaccine. Receptors originate from an adult who received the MenACWY meningococcal vaccine as a control.

This chain joins TRBV15 and TRBJ1-5; D is ambiguous. V was shortened by 0 bases and J by 9 bases, with 6 bases between the two germline ends. Germline V CDR1 and CDR2: LNHNV, YYDKDF (reference sequence). The CDR3 length is 12 residues. CDR3 sequence reads: CATSRDERPQHF. The DNA for the CDR3 is TGTGCCACCAGCAGAGATGAACGGCCCCAGCATTTT. Based on the CDR3 plus reference TRBV15 and TRBJ1-5, the full variable domain is DAMVIQNPRYQVTQFGKPVTLSCSQTLNHNVMYWYQQKSSQAPKLLFHYYDKDFNNEADTPDNFQSRRPNTSFCFLDIRSPGLGDTAMYLCATSRDERPQHFGDGTRLSIL.

In the case of this clone: Germline and junction disagree at one end, which may indicate a read error. This chain links TRBV6-6 with TRBJ1-1; unclear D gene. CDR1 and CDR2 from the germline V gene are MNHNY and SVGAGI (reference sequence). The CDR3 length is 12 residues. The CDR3: CASSYDRAYANF. In nucleotides, the CDR3 is TGTGCCAGCAGTTACGATAGGGCCTACGCTAACTTT.

The chain carries TRBV6-5 and TRBJ2-5; TRBD2 might be the D (5 bases). The CDR3 is made up of 13 amino acids. V shed 8 bases and J shed 4 bases, with 14 bases lying between them. The V gene's germline CDR1 is MNHEY and CDR2 SVGAGI. The CDR3 DNA sequence: TGTGCCAGCCATACCGGGATGGGAGAGACCCAGTACTTC. Encoded protein: CASHTGMGETQYF.

The rearrangement links TRBV7-2 to TRBJ2-7; the D gene is possibly TRBD2 (6 bases). Trimming took off 4 bases at V and 2 bases at J, with 15 bases between the two ends. Germline CDR1 and CDR2: SGHTA and FQGNSA. The CDR3 contains 15 residues. CDR3 residues: CASSSRGKGTYEQYF. The CDR3, as DNA: TGTGCCAGCAGCTCACGGGGGAAGGGCACCTACGAGCAGTACTTC.

CDR3 coding DNA: TGCGCCAGCAGCTTACCGACAGGAAGACAAGAGACCCAGTACTTC. Protein product: CASSLPTGRQETQYF. V usage is TRBV5-1 and J usage is TRBJ2-5, with a tentative D call TRBD1 (6 bases). From germline, CDR1 is SGHRS and CDR2 YFSETQ. V was pared by 2 bases and J by 2 bases, with 13 bases between. The CDR3 extends over 15 amino acids.